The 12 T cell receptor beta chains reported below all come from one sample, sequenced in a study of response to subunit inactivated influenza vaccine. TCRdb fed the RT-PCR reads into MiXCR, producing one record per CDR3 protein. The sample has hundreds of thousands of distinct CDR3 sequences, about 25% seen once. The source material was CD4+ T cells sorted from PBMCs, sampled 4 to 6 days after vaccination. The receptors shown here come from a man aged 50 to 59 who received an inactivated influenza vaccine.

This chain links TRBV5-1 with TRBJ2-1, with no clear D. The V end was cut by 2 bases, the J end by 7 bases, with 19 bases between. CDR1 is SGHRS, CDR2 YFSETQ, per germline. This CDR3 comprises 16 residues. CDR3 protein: CASSFVGLSIRNEQFF. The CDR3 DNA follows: TGCGCCAGCAGCTTTGTGGGCCTTTCGATAAGGAATGAGCAGTTCTTC.

The CDR3 bases are TGCGCCAGCAGTCCGGCGGAGGGTTTCTACTCACCCCTCCACTTT. Residues: CASSPAEGFYSPLHF. The chain is built from TRBV10-2 and TRBJ1-6; no reliable D call. The V end lost 5 bases, the J end lost 10 bases, and 18 bases lay between the germline ends. Germline CDR1 is WSHSY and CDR2 is SAAADI. This CDR3 has 15 amino acids.

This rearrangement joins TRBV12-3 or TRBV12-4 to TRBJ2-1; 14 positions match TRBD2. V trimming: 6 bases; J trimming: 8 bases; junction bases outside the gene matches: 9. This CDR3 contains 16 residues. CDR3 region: CASSPRGLAGGDEQFF. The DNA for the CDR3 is TGTGCCAGCAGCCCCCGTGGACTAGCGGGAGGCGATGAGCAGTTCTTC.

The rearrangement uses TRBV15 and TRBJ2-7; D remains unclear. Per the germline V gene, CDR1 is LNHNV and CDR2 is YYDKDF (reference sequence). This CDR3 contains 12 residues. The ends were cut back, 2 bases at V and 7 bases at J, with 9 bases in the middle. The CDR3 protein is CATSRPDGEQYF. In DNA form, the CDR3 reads TGTGCCACCAGCAGACCAGACGGAGAGCAGTACTTC.

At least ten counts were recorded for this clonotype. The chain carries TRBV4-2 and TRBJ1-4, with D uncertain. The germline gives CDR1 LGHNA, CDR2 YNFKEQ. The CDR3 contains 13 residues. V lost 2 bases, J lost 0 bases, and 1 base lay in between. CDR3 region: CASSQSTNEKLFF. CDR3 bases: TGTGCCAGCAGCCAATCAACTAATGAAAAACTGTTTTTT.

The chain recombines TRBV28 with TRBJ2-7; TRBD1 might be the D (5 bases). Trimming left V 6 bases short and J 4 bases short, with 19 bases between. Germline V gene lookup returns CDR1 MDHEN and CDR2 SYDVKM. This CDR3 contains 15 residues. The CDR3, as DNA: TGTGCCAGCAGGGCCAATGTGGGCAGGGATTACGAGCAGTACTTC. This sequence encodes CASRANVGRDYEQYF.

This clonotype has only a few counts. The CDR3 sequence is CSANGDRGIYEQYF. The CDR3 DNA is TGCAGTGCCAATGGGGACAGGGGTATCTACGAGCAGTACTTC. This sequence joins TRBV20-1 and TRBJ2-7, with TRBD1 matching 10 bases. The junction had 8 bases not matched to a gene; V was cut back by 6 bases and J by 3 bases. Germline CDR1 DFQATT, CDR2 SNEGSKA (reference sequence). This CDR3 has 14 amino acids.

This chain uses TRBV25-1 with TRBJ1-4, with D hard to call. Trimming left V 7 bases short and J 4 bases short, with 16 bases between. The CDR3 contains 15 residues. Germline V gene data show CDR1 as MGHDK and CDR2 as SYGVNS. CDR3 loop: CASTAFGGINEKLFF. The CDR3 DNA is TGTGCCAGCACCGCCTTCGGAGGGATTAATGAAAAACTGTTTTTT.

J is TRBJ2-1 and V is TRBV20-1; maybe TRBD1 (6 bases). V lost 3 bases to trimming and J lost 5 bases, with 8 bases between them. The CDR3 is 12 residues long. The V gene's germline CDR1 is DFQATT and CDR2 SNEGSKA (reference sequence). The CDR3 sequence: CSASQGNNEQFF. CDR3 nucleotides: TGCAGTGCTAGTCAGGGGAACAATGAGCAGTTCTTC.

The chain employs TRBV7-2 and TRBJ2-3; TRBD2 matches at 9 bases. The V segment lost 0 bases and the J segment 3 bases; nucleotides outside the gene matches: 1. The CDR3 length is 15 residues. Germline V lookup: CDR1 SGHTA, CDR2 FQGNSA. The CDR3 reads CASSLAAGGTDTQYF. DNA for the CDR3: TGTGCCAGCAGCTTAGCGGCGGGAGGGACAGATACGCAGTATTTT.

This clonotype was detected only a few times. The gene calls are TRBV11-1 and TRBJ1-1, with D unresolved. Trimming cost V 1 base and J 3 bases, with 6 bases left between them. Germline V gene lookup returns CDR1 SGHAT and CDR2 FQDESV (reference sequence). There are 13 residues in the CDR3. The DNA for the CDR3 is TGTGCCAGCAGCTTAGGACGGTACACTGAAGCTTTCTTT. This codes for CASSLGRYTEAFF.

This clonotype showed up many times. This CDR3 is CSARDRLRQQAARGYTF. The CDR3 bases are TGCAGTGCTAGAGATCGGTTGCGACAGCAGGCAGCGCGGGGCTACACCTTC. This chain links TRBV20-1 with TRBJ1-2; D possibly corresponds to TRBD1 (5 bases). Germline V gene lookup returns CDR1 DFQATT and CDR2 SNEGSKA (reference sequence). V lost 0 bases to trimming and J lost 8 bases, with 25 bases between them. The CDR3 is made up of 17 amino acids.